This T cell receptor (beta chain) was obtained from a study of regulatory T cells in long-lasting Graves disease. Libraries of TCR beta came from iRepertoire HTBI primers plus Arm-PCR of CDR3 regions. Via MiXCR, TCRdb re-called the multiplex PCR reads, giving one row per CDR3 protein. This table holds 300,000 to 350,000 distinct CDR3 sequences, roughly a fifth found once. Time point meaning: persistent/refractory GD, antithyroid drugs over 5 years with positive TRAb. Preparation of the TCR library used RNA extracted from PBMCs. Blood from the periphery, 8.5 to 9 milliliters in all, was drawn into EDTA tubes. Between the trimmed V and J ends, which lost 2 bases and 0 bases, there was a span of 11 bases. From germline, CDR1 is SGHTA and CDR2 FQGNSA. This CDR3 has 16 amino acids. Study-level findings and limits: Compared with new cases, persistent Graves' patients showed reduced TCR diversity. Patients with persistent disease shared some 2,900 public clonotypes, outpacing the approximately 970 shared by new patients.

This clonotype was counted at least ten times. Its matching antigen is unknown. V gene TRBV7-2 combines with J gene TRBJ1-5, with TRBD1 as a possible D gene (6 bases). The receptor's source is a female donor with Graves disease. Sequenced material: peripheral blood mononuclear cells (PBMCs), taken when the disease was refractory, from a patient treated with antithyroid drugs. The DNA of the CDR3 is TGTGCCAGCAGCTTACGTCACAGGGATAGCAATCAGCCCCAGCATTTT. Its protein is CASSLRHRDSNQPQHF.